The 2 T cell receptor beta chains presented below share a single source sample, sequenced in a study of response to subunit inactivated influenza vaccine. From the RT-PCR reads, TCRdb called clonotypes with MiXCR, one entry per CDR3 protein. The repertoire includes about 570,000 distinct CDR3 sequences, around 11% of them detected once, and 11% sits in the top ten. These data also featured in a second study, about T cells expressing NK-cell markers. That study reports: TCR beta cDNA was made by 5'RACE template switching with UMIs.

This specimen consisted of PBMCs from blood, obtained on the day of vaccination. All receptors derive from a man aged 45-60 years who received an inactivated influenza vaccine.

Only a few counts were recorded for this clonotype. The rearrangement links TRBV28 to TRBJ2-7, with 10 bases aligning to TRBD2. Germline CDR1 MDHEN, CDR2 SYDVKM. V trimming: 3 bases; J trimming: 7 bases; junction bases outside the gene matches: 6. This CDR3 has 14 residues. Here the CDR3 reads CASSFLAGVREQYF. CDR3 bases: TGTGCCAGCAGTTTCCTAGCGGGAGTGAGGGAGCAGTACTTC. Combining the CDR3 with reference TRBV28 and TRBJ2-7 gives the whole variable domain DVKVTQSSRYLVKRTGEKVFLECVQDMDHENMFWYRQDPGLGLRLIYFSYDVKMKEKGDIPEGYSVSREKKERFSLILESASTNQTSMYLCASSFLAGVREQYFGPGTRLTVT.

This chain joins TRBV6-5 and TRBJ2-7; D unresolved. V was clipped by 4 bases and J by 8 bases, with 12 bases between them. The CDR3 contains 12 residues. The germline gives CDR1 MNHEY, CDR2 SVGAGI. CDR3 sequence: CASSSEARQQYF. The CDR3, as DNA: TGTGCCAGCAGTTCCGAAGCGCGACAGCAGTACTTC.